One sample yielded the 7 T cell receptor beta chains listed below, sequenced in a study of tumor-infiltrating lymphocytes in primary liver carcinoma. Researchers generated TCR beta cDNA from roughly 520 ng of total RNA, relying on a constant-region primer. TCR beta libraries came from three nested multiplex PCR rounds using slightly modified ARM-PCR. Amplification in the first two PCR rounds was performed using TRBV1-TRBV30 forward primers and a C-beta reverse primer for approximately 10 cycles each. MiXCR, applied by TCRdb to the multiplex PCR reads, yields one record per CDR3 protein. The sample has 90,000 to 140,000 distinct CDR3 sequences; around 84% are singletons. Starting material for RNA and DNA co-extraction consisted of about 17-34 mg of unsorted bulk tissue. The sequenced sample was liver tumor tissue from sampling region 3. Subset defined: tumor region T3, left-lateral pole. The receptors here all came from a man between 35 and 55 years old with primary liver carcinoma and hepatitis B virus infection.

Notes on this clonotype: The junction and the germline gene differ at one end; a read error may be behind it. The CDR3 spells CSVGTSASWAETQYF. CDR3 in DNA: TGTAGCGTTGGGACTAGCGCGAGTTGGGCAGAGACCCAGTACTTC. This rearrangement joins TRBV29-1 to TRBJ2-5; 10 bases match TRBD2. Germline-derived CDR1 and CDR2 are SQVTM and ANQGSEA. The CDR3 loop spans 15 amino acids.

This clonotype was seen at least ten times. The V and J genes are TRBV19 and TRBJ1-2; D remains unclear. CDR1 and CDR2 from the germline V gene are LNHDA and SQIVND (reference sequence). Trimming removed 8 bases at V and 5 bases at J, with 12 bases between. This CDR3 has 12 amino acids. CDR3 sequence: CASGRGDYGYTF. CDR3 nucleotides: TGTGCCAGTGGACGCGGCGATTATGGCTACACCTTC.

Of note for this clonotype: In this CDR3 the conserved last residue, phenylalanine or tryptophan, is missing, so a read error is likely. The rearrangement uses TRBV12-3 or TRBV12-4 and TRBJ2-5, with D possibly matching TRBD1 (6 bases). The CDR3 spans 13 residues. The CDR3 nucleotides read TGTGTCAGCAGTTTAATTGAGGGGGAGATTCAGTACTTA. The encoded protein is CVSSLIEGEIQYL.

Concerning this clonotype: Relative to the germline gene, one junction end is altered; a read error may explain this. The rearrangement uses TRBV29-1 and TRBJ1-4, with 7 nucleotides matching TRBD1. The length of the CDR3 is 13 residues. From germline, CDR1 is SQVTM and CDR2 ANQGSEA. Here the CDR3 reads CSTSVQGEEKPFF. In DNA form, the CDR3 reads TGCAGCACCAGCGTTCAGGGGGAAGAAAAACCGTTTTTT. The full variable domain, its missing parts supplied by reference TRBV29-1 and TRBJ1-4, is SAVISQKPSRDICQRGTSLTIQCQVDSQVTMMFWYRQQPGQSLTLIATANQGSEATYESGFVIDKFPISRPNLTFSTLTVSNMSPEDSSIYLCSTSVQGEEKPFFGSGTQLSVL.

The CDR3, as DNA: TGTGCCAGCTCACAACCAGAATATAATTCACCCCTCCACTTT. This translates into CASSQPEYNSPLHF. This chain links TRBV18 with TRBJ1-6; D not certain. Deletions cut 4 bases from V and 4 bases from J, with 8 bases between. Per the germline V gene, CDR1 is KGHSH and CDR2 is LQKENI. The CDR3 has 14 residues.

Remarks on this clonotype: Here the CDR3 omits its conserved ending phenylalanine or tryptophan, so a read error is the likely source. V is TRBV5-1 and J is TRBJ2-1; 8 nucleotides line up with TRBD2. V shed 4 bases, J shed 1 base, and the junction held 4 bases outside the gene matches. The CDR3 is made up of 15 amino acids. Germline V gives CDR1 SGHRS, CDR2 YFSETQ. CDR3 nucleotide sequence: TGCGCCAGCAGCCGGACTAGCAGTTCCTACAATGAGCAGTTCCTC. Amino acids: CASSRTSSSYNEQFL.

This clonotype was counted a single time. The junction and the germline gene differ at one end; a read error may be behind it. This chain uses TRBV6-2 or TRBV6-3 with TRBJ2-3, with a tentative D call TRBD2 (5 bases). The CDR3 runs 16 residues. CDR1 MNHEY and CDR2 SVGEGT come from the germline V gene. DNA for the CDR3: TGTGTCAGCAGTTACGGGGTGTCCAGGAGTGAAGATAGGCAGTATTTT. Protein sequence: CVSSYGVSRSEDRQYF.